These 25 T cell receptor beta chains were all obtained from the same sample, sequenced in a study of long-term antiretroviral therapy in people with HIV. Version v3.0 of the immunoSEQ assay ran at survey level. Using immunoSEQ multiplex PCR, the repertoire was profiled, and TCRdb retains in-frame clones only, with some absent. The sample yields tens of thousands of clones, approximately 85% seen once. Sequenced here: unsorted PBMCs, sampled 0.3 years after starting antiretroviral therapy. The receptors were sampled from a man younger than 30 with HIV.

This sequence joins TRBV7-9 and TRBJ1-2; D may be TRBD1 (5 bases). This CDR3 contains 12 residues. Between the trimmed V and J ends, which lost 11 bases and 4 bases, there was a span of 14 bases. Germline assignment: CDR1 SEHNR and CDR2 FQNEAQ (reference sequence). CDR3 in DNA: TGTGCCGGCTTGGGACGCTTCTATGGCTACACCTTC. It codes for CAGLGRFYGYTF.

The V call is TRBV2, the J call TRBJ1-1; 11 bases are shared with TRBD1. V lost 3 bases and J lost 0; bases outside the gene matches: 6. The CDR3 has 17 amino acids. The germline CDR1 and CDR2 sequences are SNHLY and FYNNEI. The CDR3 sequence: CASSERRTGGVNTEAFF. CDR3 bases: TGTGCCAGCAGTGAGCGCCGGACAGGGGGCGTGAACACTGAAGCTTTCTTT. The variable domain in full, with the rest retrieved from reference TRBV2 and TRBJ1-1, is EPEVTQTPSHQVTQMGQEVILRCVPISNHLYFYWYRQILGQKVEFLVSFYNNEISEKSEIFDDQFSVERPDGSNFTLKIRSTKLEDSAMYFCASSERRTGGVNTEAFFGQGTRLTVV.

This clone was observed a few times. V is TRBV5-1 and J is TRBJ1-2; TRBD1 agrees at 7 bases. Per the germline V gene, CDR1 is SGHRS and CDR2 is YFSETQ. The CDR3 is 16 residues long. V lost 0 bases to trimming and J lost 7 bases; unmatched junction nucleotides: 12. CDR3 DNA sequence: TGCGCCAGCAGCTTGGCTGGACAGGTAGGGGTTCGTGGCTACACCTTC. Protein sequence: CASSLAGQVGVRGYTF.

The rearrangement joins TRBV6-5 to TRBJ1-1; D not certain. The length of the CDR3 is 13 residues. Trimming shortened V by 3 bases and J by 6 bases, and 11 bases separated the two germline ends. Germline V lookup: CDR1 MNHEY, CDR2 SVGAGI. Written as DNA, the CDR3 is TGTGCCAGCAGTTATTCAGGTTTGGCTGAAGCTTTCTTT. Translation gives CASSYSGLAEAFF.

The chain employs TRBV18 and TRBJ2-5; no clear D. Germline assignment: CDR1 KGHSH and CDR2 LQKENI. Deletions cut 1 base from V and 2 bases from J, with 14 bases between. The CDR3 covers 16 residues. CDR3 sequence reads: CASSPQYGQKQETQYF. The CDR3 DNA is TGTGCCAGCTCACCACAGTACGGGCAAAAACAAGAGACCCAGTACTTC.

The CDR3 DNA reads as TGTGCCAGCAGACCGACAGCGGATCAGCCCCAGCATTTT. Encoded protein: CASRPTADQPQHF. The J gene is TRBJ1-5, the V gene TRBV6-5; possibly TRBD1 for D (5 bases). The germline CDR1 and CDR2 sequences are MNHEY and SVGAGI. V was trimmed by 6 bases and J by 5 bases, leaving 11 bases between them. The CDR3 sequence is 13 residues long.

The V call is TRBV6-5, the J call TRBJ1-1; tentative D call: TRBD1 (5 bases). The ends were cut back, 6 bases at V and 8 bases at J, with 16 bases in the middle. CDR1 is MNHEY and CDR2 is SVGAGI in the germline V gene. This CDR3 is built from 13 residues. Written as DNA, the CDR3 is TGTGCCAGCAGCCCCTTTTCGGCAGGGGAAGCTTTCTTT. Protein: CASSPFSAGEAFF.

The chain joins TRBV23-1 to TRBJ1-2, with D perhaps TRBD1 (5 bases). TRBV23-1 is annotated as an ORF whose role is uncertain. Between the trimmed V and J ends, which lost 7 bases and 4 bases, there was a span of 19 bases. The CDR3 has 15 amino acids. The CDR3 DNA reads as TGCGCCAGCATCTCAAGAGCAAGGGGCTGCTATGGCTACACCTTC. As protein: CASISRARGCYGYTF.

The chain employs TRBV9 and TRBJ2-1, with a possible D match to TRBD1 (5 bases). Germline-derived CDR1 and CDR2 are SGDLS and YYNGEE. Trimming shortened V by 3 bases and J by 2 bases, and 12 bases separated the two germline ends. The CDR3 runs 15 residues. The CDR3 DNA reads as TGTGCCAGCAGCGGACGGACACTGCCCTACAATGAGCAGTTCTTC. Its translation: CASSGRTLPYNEQFF.

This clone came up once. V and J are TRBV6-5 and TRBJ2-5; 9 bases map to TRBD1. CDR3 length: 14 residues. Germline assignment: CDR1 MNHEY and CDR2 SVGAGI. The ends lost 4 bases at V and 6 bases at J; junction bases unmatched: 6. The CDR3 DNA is TGTGCCAGCAGTTCCATCGGACAGGGGCAGACCCAGTACTTC. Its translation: CASSSIGQGQTQYF.

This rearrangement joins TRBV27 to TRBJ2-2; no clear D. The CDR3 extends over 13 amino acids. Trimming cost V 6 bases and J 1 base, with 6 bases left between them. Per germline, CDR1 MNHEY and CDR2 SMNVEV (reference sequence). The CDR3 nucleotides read TGTGCCAGCAGGGACGGGAACACCGGGGAGCTGTTTTTT. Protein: CASRDGNTGELFF.

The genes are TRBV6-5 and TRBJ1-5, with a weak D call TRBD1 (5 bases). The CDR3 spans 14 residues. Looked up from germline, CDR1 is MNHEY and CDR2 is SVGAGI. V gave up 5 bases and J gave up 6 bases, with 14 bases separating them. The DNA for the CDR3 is TGTGCCAGCAGTCAATACCTCGGGGGTCAGCCCCAGCATTTT. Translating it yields CASSQYLGGQPQHF.

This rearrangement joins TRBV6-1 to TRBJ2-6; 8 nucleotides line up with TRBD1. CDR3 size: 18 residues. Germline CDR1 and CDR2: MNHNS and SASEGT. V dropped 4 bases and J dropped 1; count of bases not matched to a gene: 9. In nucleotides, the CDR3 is TGTGCCAGCAGTGGAGACAGGGGTTTCTATTCTGGGGCCAACGTCCTGACTTTC. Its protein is CASSGDRGFYSGANVLTF.

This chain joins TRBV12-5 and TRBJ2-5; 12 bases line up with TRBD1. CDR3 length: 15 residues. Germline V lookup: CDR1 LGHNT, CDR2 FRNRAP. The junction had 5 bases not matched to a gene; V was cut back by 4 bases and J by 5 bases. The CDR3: CASGSGTGGWETQYF. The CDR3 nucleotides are TGTGCTAGTGGTTCGGGGACAGGGGGCTGGGAGACCCAGTACTTC.

The CDR3 DNA follows: TGTGCCAGCAGTCTAACGGGACTAGCCCGATACGAGCAGTACTTC. Protein product: CASSLTGLARYEQYF. The genes are TRBV27 and TRBJ2-7; TRBD2 agrees at 9 bases. CDR3 size: 15 residues. V shed 5 bases and J 4 bases; nucleotides not matched to a gene: 9. The germline V gene has CDR1 MNHEY and CDR2 SMNVEV (reference sequence).

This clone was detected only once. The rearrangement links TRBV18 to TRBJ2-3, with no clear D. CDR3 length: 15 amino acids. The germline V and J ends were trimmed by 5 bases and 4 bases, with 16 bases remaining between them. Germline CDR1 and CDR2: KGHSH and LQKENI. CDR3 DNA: TGTGCCAGCTCATCGCGCGCCGCGGCCCCAGATACGCAGTATTTT. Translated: CASSSRAAAPDTQYF. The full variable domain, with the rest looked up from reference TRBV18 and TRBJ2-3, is NAGVMQNPRHLVRRRGQEARLRCSPMKGHSHVYWYRQLPEEGLKFMVYLQKENIIDESGMPKERFSAEFPKEGPSILRIQQVVRGDSAAYFCASSSRAAAPDTQYFGPGTRLTVL.

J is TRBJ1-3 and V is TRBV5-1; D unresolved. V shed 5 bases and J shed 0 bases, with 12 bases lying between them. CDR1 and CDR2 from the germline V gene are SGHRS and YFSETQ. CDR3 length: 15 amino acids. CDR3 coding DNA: TGCGCCAGCAGTCTTTATCGGTCCTCTGGAAACACCATATATTTT. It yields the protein CASSLYRSSGNTIYF.

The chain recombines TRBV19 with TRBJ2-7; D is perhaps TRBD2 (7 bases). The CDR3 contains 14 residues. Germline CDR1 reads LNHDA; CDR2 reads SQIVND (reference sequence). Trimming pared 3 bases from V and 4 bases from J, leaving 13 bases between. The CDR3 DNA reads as TGTGCCAGTAGTATTGGAGGGGGGGAATACGAGCAGTACTTC. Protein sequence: CASSIGGGEYEQYF.

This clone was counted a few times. The CDR3 loop is CASSRQGTQPQHF. The CDR3 DNA sequence: TGTGCCAGTAGCCGCCAGGGAACTCAGCCCCAGCATTTT. The rearrangement uses TRBV19 and TRBJ1-5; D perhaps matches TRBD1 (5 bases). The CDR3 is 13 amino acids. Deletions cut 6 bases from V and 6 bases from J, with 12 bases between. Germline CDR1 reads LNHDA; CDR2 reads SQIVND (reference sequence).

The CDR3 here is CASSNGQASGTYEQYF. CDR3 sequence (DNA): TGTGCCAGTAGTAATGGCCAAGCTAGCGGTACCTACGAGCAGTACTTC. V gene TRBV19 combines with J gene TRBJ2-7; 7 bases align to TRBD2. V trimming: 4 bases; J trimming: 2 bases; junction bases outside the gene matches: 11. Germline V gene sequence: CDR1 LNHDA, CDR2 SQIVND (reference sequence). The CDR3 spans 16 residues.

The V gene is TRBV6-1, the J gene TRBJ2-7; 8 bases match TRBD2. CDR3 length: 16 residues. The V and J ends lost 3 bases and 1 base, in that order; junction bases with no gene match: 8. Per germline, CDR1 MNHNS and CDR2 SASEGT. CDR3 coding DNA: TGTGCCAGCAGTGACGCTGTCCGGGGGGGATCCTACGAGCAGTACTTC. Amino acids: CASSDAVRGGSYEQYF.

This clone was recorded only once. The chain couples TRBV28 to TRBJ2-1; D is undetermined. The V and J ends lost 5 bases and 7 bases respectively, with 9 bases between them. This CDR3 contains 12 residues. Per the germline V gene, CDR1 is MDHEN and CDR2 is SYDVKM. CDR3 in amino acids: CASSLDWNEQFF. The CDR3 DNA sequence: TGTGCCAGCAGTCTAGACTGGAATGAGCAGTTCTTC.

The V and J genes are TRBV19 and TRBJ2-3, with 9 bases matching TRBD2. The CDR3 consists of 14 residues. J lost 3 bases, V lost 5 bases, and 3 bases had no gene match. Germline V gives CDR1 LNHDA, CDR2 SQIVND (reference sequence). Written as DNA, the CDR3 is TGTGCCAGTAGTGGACTAGCGACAACAGATACGCAGTATTTT. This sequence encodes CASSGLATTDTQYF.

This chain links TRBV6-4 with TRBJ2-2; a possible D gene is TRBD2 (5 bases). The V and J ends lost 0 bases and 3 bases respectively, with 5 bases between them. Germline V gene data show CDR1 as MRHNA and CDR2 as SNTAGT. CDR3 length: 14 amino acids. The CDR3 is CASSDSRDTGELFF. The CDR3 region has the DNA TGTGCCAGCAGTGACTCGCGGGACACCGGGGAGCTGTTTTTT.

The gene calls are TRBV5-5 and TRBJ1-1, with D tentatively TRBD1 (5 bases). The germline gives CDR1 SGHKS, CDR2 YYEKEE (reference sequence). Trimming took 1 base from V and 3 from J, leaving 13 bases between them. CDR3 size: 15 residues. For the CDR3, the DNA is TGTGCCAGCAGCTTGTGGACACCGGCGGACACTGAAGCTTTCTTT. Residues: CASSLWTPADTEAFF.